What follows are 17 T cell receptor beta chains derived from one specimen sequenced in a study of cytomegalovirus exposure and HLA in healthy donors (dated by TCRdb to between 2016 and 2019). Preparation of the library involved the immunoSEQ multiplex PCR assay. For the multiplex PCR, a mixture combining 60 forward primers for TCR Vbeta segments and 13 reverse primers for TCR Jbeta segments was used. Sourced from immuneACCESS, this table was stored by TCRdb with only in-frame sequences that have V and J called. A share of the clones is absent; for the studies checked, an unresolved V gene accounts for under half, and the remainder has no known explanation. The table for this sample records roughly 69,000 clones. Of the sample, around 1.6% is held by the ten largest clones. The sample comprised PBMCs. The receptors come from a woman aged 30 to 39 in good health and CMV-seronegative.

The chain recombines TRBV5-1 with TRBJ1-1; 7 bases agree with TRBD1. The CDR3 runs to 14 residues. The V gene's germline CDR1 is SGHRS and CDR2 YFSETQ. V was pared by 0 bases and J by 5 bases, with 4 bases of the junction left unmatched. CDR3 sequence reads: CASSLDRGRTEAFF. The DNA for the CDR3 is TGCGCCAGCAGCTTGGACAGGGGTCGGACTGAAGCTTTCTTT.

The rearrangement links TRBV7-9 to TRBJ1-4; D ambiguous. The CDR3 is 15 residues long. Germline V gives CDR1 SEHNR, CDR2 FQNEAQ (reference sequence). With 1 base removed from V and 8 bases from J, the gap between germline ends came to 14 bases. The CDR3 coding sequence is TGTGCCAGCAGCTTAGTTCCGGCGTCGGGAGAAAAACTGTTTTTT. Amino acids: CASSLVPASGEKLFF.

The chain's CDR3 is CASSQDPTGNYGYTF. The CDR3 DNA reads TGCGCCAGCAGCCAAGACCCGACAGGGAACTATGGCTACACCTTC. The chain joins TRBV4-1 to TRBJ1-2, with TRBD1 matching 7 bases. CDR1 and CDR2 from the germline V gene are MGHRA and YSYEKL. The CDR3 totals 15 residues. V dropped 0 bases and J dropped 2; count of bases not matched to a gene: 3.

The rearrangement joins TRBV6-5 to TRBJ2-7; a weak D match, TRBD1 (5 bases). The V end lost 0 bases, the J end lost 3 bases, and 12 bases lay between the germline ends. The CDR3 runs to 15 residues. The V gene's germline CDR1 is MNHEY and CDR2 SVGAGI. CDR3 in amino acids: CASSYSNRPIYEQYF. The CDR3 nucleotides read TGTGCCAGCAGTTACTCTAACAGGCCAATCTACGAGCAGTACTTC.

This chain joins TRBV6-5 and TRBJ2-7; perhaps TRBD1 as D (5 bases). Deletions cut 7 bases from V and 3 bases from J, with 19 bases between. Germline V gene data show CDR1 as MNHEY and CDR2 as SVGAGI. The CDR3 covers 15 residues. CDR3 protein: CASTKRGAADYEQYF. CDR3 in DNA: TGTGCCAGCACCAAAAGGGGCGCAGCTGACTACGAGCAGTACTTC.

This CDR3 is CASSSQGDWGGETQYF. CDR3 DNA sequence: TGTGCCAGCAGTTCACAAGGGGACTGGGGGGGAGAGACCCAGTACTTC. The V gene is TRBV27, the J gene TRBJ2-5; TRBD2 agrees at 7 bases. The CDR3 spans 16 residues. V dropped 4 bases and J dropped 4; count of bases not matched to a gene: 12. The germline CDR1 and CDR2 sequences are MNHEY and SMNVEV (reference sequence).

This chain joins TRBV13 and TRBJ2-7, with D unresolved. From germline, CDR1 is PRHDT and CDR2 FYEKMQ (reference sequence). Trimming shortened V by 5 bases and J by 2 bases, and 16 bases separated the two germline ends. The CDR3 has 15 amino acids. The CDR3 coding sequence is TGTGCCAGCAGCCCAGCCGGAGCCTACCCCTACGAGCAGTACTTC. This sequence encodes CASSPAGAYPYEQYF.

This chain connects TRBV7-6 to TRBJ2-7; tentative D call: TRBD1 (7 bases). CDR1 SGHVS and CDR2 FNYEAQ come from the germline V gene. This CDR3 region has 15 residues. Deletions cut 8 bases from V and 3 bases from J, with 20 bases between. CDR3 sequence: CASSPSEGARYEQYF. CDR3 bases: TGTGCCAGCTCCCCCTCGGAGGGGGCGCGCTACGAGCAGTACTTC. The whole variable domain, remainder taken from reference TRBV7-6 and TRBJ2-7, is GAGVSQSPRYKVTKRGQDVALRCDPISGHVSLYWYRQALGQGPEFLTYFNYEAQQDKSGLPNDRFSAERPEGSISTLTIQRTEQRDSAMYRCASSPSEGARYEQYFGPGTRLTVT.

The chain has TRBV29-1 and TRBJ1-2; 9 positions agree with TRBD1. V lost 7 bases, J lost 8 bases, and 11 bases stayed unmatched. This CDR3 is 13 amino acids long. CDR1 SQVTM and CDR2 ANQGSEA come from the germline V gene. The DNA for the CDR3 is TGCAGCGCTGGACAGGGGACCGTTCTGGGCTACACCTTC. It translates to CSAGQGTVLGYTF.

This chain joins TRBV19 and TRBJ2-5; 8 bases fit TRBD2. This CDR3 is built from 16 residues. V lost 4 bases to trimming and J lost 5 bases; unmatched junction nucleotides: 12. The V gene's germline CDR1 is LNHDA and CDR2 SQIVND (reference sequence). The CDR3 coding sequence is TGTGCCAGTAGTACCCCGAATAGACTAGCGATGGAGACCCAGTACTTC. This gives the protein CASSTPNRLAMETQYF.

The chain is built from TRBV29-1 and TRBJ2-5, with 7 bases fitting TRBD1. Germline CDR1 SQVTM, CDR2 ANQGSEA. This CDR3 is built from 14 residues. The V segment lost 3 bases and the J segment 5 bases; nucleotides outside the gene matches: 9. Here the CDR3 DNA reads TGCAGCGTTGATCGGGGCAGGGGGACGGAGACCCAGTACTTC. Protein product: CSVDRGRGTETQYF.

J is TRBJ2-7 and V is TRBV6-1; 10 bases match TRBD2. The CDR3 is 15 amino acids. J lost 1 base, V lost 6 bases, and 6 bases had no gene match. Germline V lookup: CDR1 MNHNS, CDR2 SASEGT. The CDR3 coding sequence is TGTGCCAGCAGCCAAAGGACTAGCGGTTCCTACGAGCAGTACTTC. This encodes CASSQRTSGSYEQYF.

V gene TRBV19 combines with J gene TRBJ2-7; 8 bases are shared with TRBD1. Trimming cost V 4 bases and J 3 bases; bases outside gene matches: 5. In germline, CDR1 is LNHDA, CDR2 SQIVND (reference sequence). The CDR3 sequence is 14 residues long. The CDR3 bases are TGTGCCAGTAGTAAGGGACAGGTTTTCTACGAGCAGTACTTC. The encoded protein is CASSKGQVFYEQYF.

The CDR3 DNA sequence: TGTGCCAGCAGTGAAATATTTAGGGAGGGGCAGCCCCAGCATTTT. Protein sequence: CASSEIFREGQPQHF. The V call is TRBV6-1, the J call TRBJ1-5; maybe TRBD1 (5 bases). CDR1 MNHNS and CDR2 SASEGT come from the germline V gene. CDR3 length: 15 residues. V lost 2 bases and J lost 7, with 15 bases in between.

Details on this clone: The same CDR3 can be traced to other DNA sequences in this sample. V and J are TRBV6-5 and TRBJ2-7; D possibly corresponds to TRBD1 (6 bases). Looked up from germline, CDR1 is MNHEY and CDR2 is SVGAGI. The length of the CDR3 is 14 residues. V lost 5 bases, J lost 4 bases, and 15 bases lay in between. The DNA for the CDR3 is TGTGCCAGCAGTAGCTCAAACAGGGCTTACGAGCAGTACTTC. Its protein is CASSSSNRAYEQYF.

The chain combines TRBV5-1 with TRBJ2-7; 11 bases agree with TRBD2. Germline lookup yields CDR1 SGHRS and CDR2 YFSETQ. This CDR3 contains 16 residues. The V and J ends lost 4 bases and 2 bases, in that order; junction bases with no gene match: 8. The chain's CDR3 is CASSPGGTSGPYEQYF. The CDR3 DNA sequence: TGCGCCAGCAGCCCCGGGGGGACTAGCGGCCCCTACGAGCAGTACTTC.

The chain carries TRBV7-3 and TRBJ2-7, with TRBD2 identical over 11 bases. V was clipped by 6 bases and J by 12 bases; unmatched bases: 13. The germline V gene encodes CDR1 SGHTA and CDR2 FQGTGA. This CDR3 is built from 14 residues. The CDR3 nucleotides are TGTGCCAGCAGGACGGGACTAGCGGACCCTATACTGTACTTC. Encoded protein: CASRTGLADPILYF.